Detailed here is one T cell receptor beta chain. The data were taken from a study of blood T cell repertoires in COVID-19. Study details: Whether acute or convalescent, the COVID-19 samples came from the United States, Italy and Spain. PBMCs, B-cell-depleted T cells, or T cells provided the cDNA or gDNA that made up the material.

The germline V and J ends were trimmed by 2 bases and 7 bases, with 15 bases remaining between them. This CDR3 contains 15 residues. Per the germline V gene, CDR1 is SNHLY and CDR2 is FYNNEI. Original processing notes: Reference gene primers were amplified, and this amplification served to estimate nucleated cell counts. Produced via immunoSEQ multiplex PCR; TCRdb's table is partial and in-frame only. D and trimming were read from the DNA, whereas the V and J calls and clone size are those reported in that table. The data show about 120,000 clones, approximately 89% seen once. This chain uses TRBV2 with TRBJ1-5; TRBD1 is a possible D gene (6 bases). The sequence derives from a woman between 70 and 85 years old with COVID-19, enrolled during active disease. Sequences were obtained from peripheral blood. The CDR3 sequence: CASSEIWGLGQPQHF. In DNA form, the CDR3 reads TGTGCCAGCAGTGAAATCTGGGGGCTGGGGCAGCCCCAGCATTTT.